One and the same sample provided the 28 T cell receptor beta chains below, sequenced in a study of shared clonotypes between healthy human individuals. The method was immunoSEQ multiplex PCR; TCRdb's version includes in-frame clones alone and lacks a portion of them. The sample has more than 2 million clones; around 93% are singletons. As defined, naive CD8 cells were CD45RO-negative and positively selected for CCR7, with terminally differentiated effector memory CD45RA+ cells excluded. The material sequenced was naive CD8+ T cells from PBMCs. The receptors stem from a young man in good health. Some clones in this sample may be carry-over from other donors' samples.

The genes are TRBV28 and TRBJ2-7; either TRBD1 or TRBD2 may fit D (5 bases each). The germline V and J ends were trimmed by 8 bases and 2 bases, with 19 bases remaining between them. The CDR3 is 15 residues long. Germline CDR1 MDHEN, CDR2 SYDVKM. In nucleotides, the CDR3 is TGTGCCAGCGCTTCGGGGACCCTTCTCACCTACGAGCAGTACTTC. It is translated as CASASGTLLTYEQYF.

A remark on this clone: Other DNA variants within this sample encode the same CDR3. The chain recombines TRBV9 with TRBJ2-5; 7 bases match TRBD2. The germline CDR1 and CDR2 sequences are SGDLS and YYNGEE. The junction had 4 bases not matched to a gene; V was cut back by 0 bases and J by 5 bases. The CDR3 extends over 14 amino acids. The CDR3 loop is CASSVAGRGETQYF. CDR3 DNA: TGTGCCAGCAGCGTAGCCGGGCGGGGGGAGACCCAGTACTTC.

The CDR3 loop is CASSRDSLGYGYTF. The CDR3 bases are TGTGCCAGTAGCCGGGACAGCCTGGGGTATGGCTACACCTTC. The genes are TRBV19 and TRBJ1-2, with 7 bases aligning to TRBD1. The CDR3 spans 14 residues. CDR1 LNHDA and CDR2 SQIVND come from the germline V gene (reference sequence). The junction had 9 bases not matched to a gene; V was cut back by 6 bases and J by 5 bases.

This chain links TRBV9 with TRBJ2-5; 7 bases align to TRBD2. The CDR3 length is 15 residues. Germline V CDR1 and CDR2: SGDLS, YYNGEE. V shed 4 bases and J 0 bases; nucleotides not matched to a gene: 6. The CDR3 is CASSSHGRNQETQYF. For the CDR3, the DNA is TGTGCCAGCAGCTCCCACGGGAGGAACCAAGAGACCCAGTACTTC.

The chain recombines TRBV5-1 with TRBJ1-2; D is uncertain. The germline gives CDR1 SGHRS, CDR2 YFSETQ. The CDR3 extends over 13 amino acids. V dropped 0 bases and J dropped 8 bases, with 11 bases sitting between them. The CDR3 is CASSLDVTTGYTF. CDR3 sequence (DNA): TGCGCCAGCAGCTTGGACGTGACAACCGGCTACACCTTC.

On this clone itself: The sample carries other DNA sequences with the same CDR3. The chain recombines TRBV27 with TRBJ2-1; TRBD2 aligns across 11 bases. The CDR3 loop spans 19 amino acids. The germline V gene has CDR1 MNHEY and CDR2 SMNVEV (reference sequence). Trimming took 1 base from V and 0 from J; bases not matched to a gene: 8. The CDR3 is CASSLLGTSGMSSYNEQFF. CDR3 bases: TGTGCCAGCAGTTTATTAGGGACTAGCGGAATGAGCTCCTACAATGAGCAGTTCTTC.

The chain has TRBV19 and TRBJ2-6; a weak D match, TRBD2 (5 bases). Per the germline V gene, CDR1 is LNHDA and CDR2 is SQIVND (reference sequence). This CDR3 is 19 amino acids long. V lost 4 bases, J lost 2 bases, and 21 bases lay in between. The DNA for the CDR3 is TGTGCCAGTAGTACAGTACGGGAACCCTTACCGCCTGGGGCCAACGTCCTGACTTTC. This gives the protein CASSTVREPLPPGANVLTF.

The chain joins TRBV27 to TRBJ2-1, with 8 bases lining up with TRBD2. Per germline, CDR1 MNHEY and CDR2 SMNVEV (reference sequence). The CDR3 consists of 13 residues. V was clipped by 8 bases and J by 7 bases; unmatched bases: 7. The CDR3 bases are TGTGCCAGCGCGGGAGGAATAATGAATGAGCAGTTCTTC. Translation gives CASAGGIMNEQFF.

The chain is built from TRBV6-1 and TRBJ2-7, with unresolved D. This CDR3 is 12 amino acids long. V lost 7 bases, J lost 2 bases, and 9 bases lay in between. CDR1 is MNHNS and CDR2 is SASEGT in the germline V gene. CDR3 DNA sequence: TGTGCCAGCACTGAGCATCCCTACGAGCAGTACTTC. The encoded protein is CASTEHPYEQYF.

This clone was detected only once. V and J are TRBV4-1 and TRBJ2-1, with 7 bases matching TRBD2. With V trimmed by 0 bases and J by 6 bases, 5 bases remained unmatched. Germline V gives CDR1 MGHRA, CDR2 YSYEKL. This CDR3 spans 15 amino acids. The CDR3 here is CASSQEGGLGNEQFF. CDR3 nucleotides: TGCGCCAGCAGCCAAGAGGGGGGGTTAGGCAATGAGCAGTTCTTC.

V is TRBV11-2 and J is TRBJ2-7; 13 nucleotides align to TRBD2. CDR3 length equals 19 residues. V lost 6 bases and J lost 0; bases outside the gene matches: 14. The germline V gene encodes CDR1 SGHAT and CDR2 FQNNGV. The CDR3 bases are TGTGCCAGCAGTCCCAGAACCGGGACTAGCGGGGCGTCCTCCTACGAGCAGTACTTC. It yields the protein CASSPRTGTSGASSYEQYF.

The genes are TRBV9 and TRBJ1-4; D remains ambiguous. Looked up from germline, CDR1 is SGDLS and CDR2 is YYNGEE. Trimming cost V 1 base and J 7 bases, with 5 bases left between them. The CDR3 is 12 amino acids. The CDR3 DNA follows: TGTGCCAGCAGCGTATTAGGTGAAAAACTGTTTTTT. This gives the protein CASSVLGEKLFF.

J is TRBJ2-3 and V is TRBV28, with D unclear. The germline gives CDR1 MDHEN, CDR2 SYDVKM. The CDR3 spans 13 residues. Trimming took off 3 bases at V and 4 bases at J, with 8 bases between the two ends. Here the CDR3 DNA reads TGTGCCAGCAGTTTTTTTAGGGCAGATACGCAGTATTTT. This translates into CASSFFRADTQYF.

This chain connects TRBV28 to TRBJ2-1; TRBD1 matches 9 bases. CDR1 and CDR2 (germline): MDHEN, SYDVKM. The ends lost 4 bases at V and 2 bases at J; junction bases unmatched: 0. CDR3 length: 14 residues. CDR3 sequence: CASSYRGPYNEQFF. Here the CDR3 DNA reads TGTGCCAGCAGTTACAGGGGGCCCTACAATGAGCAGTTCTTC.

The V call is TRBV2, the J call TRBJ2-1, with a weak D call TRBD1 (5 bases). Germline CDR1 reads SNHLY; CDR2 reads FYNNEI. The ends were cut back, 1 base at V and 3 bases at J, with 10 bases in the middle. There are 15 residues in the CDR3. CDR3 sequence reads: CASSEVQRGYNEQFF. Here the CDR3 DNA reads TGTGCCAGCAGTGAAGTCCAAAGGGGCTACAATGAGCAGTTCTTC.

This chain joins TRBV18 and TRBJ2-7, with 8 bases fitting TRBD1. Germline V CDR1 and CDR2: KGHSH, LQKENI. The V and J ends lost 6 bases and 6 bases, in that order; junction bases with no gene match: 19. The CDR3 has 17 amino acids. CDR3 bases: TGTGCCAGCTCCCACCTCACTCAGGGGGCATTAACCCCCGAGCAGTACTTC. Amino acid sequence: CASSHLTQGALTPEQYF.

The chain employs TRBV9 and TRBJ2-5; the D gene is possibly TRBD2 (6 bases). The CDR3 runs 19 residues. CDR1 is SGDLS, CDR2 YYNGEE, per germline. Trimming took off 3 bases at V and 3 bases at J, with 27 bases between the two ends. The DNA for the CDR3 is TGTGCCAGCAGCGCCCCCCGAACTAGCTTCCCTCGCGGGGAAGAGACCCAGTACTTC. Its translation: CASSAPRTSFPRGEETQYF.

This chain links TRBV28 with TRBJ1-3; D may be TRBD1 (6 bases). V was pared by 2 bases and J by 0 bases, with 14 bases between. CDR3 length: 17 amino acids. Germline CDR1 reads MDHEN; CDR2 reads SYDVKM. The CDR3 here is CASSLVTRTDSGNTIYF. The CDR3, as DNA: TGTGCCAGCAGTTTAGTCACGAGGACAGACTCTGGAAACACCATATATTTT.

The chain has TRBV19 and TRBJ2-1; D is possibly TRBD1 (5 bases). The CDR3 contains 14 residues. V gave up 1 base and J gave up 5 bases, with 9 bases separating them. The germline V gene has CDR1 LNHDA and CDR2 SQIVND (reference sequence). In nucleotides, the CDR3 is TGTGCCAGTAGTATAGTCGCAGGGAACAATGAGCAGTTCTTC. It yields the protein CASSIVAGNNEQFF.

The V call is TRBV7-9, the J call TRBJ2-7, with 8 bases matching TRBD1. Germline CDR1 and CDR2: SEHNR and FQNEAQ (reference sequence). The V gene end was trimmed by 5 bases and the J gene end by 6 bases; junction bases not matched to a gene: 9. This CDR3 is 14 amino acids long. DNA of the CDR3: TGTGCCAGCAGCCCACCGGACAGGGAAGGCGAGCAGTACTTC. Translating gives CASSPPDREGEQYF.

The V and J genes are TRBV5-1 and TRBJ2-3, with D unresolved. This CDR3 comprises 13 residues. Per the germline V gene, CDR1 is SGHRS and CDR2 is YFSETQ. The V end was cut by 2 bases, the J end by 6 bases, with 10 bases between. CDR3 sequence: CASSFLEVDTQYF. The CDR3 coding sequence is TGCGCCAGCAGCTTTCTAGAGGTGGATACGCAGTATTTT.

The CDR3 DNA sequence: TGTGCCAGCAGCCTAGGGTTTCCTGGGGCCAACGTCCTGACTTTC. This translates into CASSLGFPGANVLTF. This rearrangement joins TRBV14 to TRBJ2-6, with D uncertain. Germline loops: CDR1 SGHDN, CDR2 FVKESK. Deletions cut 4 bases from V and 2 bases from J, with 9 bases between. The CDR3 contains 15 residues. The full variable domain, in which reference TRBV14 and TRBJ2-6 provide the parts outside the CDR3, is EAGVTQFPSHSVIEKGQTVTLRCDPISGHDNLYWYRRVMGKEIKFLLHFVKESKQDESGMPNNRFLAERTGGTYSTLKVQPAELEDSGVYFCASSLGFPGANVLTFGAGSRLTVL.

This rearrangement joins TRBV18 to TRBJ2-7; D gene unclear. The germline V gene encodes CDR1 KGHSH and CDR2 LQKENI. CDR3 length: 13 residues. V gave up 2 bases and J gave up 1 base, with 6 bases separating them. For the CDR3, the DNA is TGTGCCAGCTCACCAGAGACGTCCTACGAGCAGTACTTC. Protein product: CASSPETSYEQYF.

The rearrangement uses TRBV10-3 and TRBJ1-1; no definite D call. V lost 4 bases and J lost 7, with 13 bases in between. This CDR3 region has 13 residues. Germline loops: CDR1 ENHRY, CDR2 SYGVKD. The DNA for the CDR3 is TGTGCCATCAGTGGCTCGGGGATCAATGAAGCTTTCTTT. Its protein product is CAISGSGINEAFF.

The chain links TRBV19 to TRBJ2-7, with TRBD2 identical over 10 bases. Germline V gene sequence: CDR1 LNHDA, CDR2 SQIVND (reference sequence). V trimming: 1 base; J trimming: 7 bases; junction bases outside the gene matches: 7. CDR3 size: 15 residues. The CDR3 DNA is TGTGCCAGTAGTATAGCGGCTAGCGGGAGAAGTGAGCAGTACTTC. Its translation is CASSIAASGRSEQYF.

This chain connects TRBV4-3 to TRBJ2-1, with 12 bases lining up with TRBD2. J lost 3 bases, V lost 0 bases, and 12 bases had no gene match. Germline assignment: CDR1 LGHNA and CDR2 YSLEER. The CDR3 runs to 20 residues. Written as DNA, the CDR3 is TGCGCCAGCAGCCAAGATCTGGGCCTAGCGGGAGGGCCGGACTACAATGAGCAGTTCTTC. Translating gives CASSQDLGLAGGPDYNEQFF.

This chain uses TRBV15 with TRBJ2-2; D not certain. CDR3 length equals 11 residues. Germline CDR1 is LNHNV and CDR2 is YYDKDF (reference sequence). Trimming removed 1 base from V and 6 bases from J, with 0 bases in between. The CDR3 loop reads CATSRAGELFF. CDR3 nucleotides: TGTGCCACCAGCAGAGCCGGGGAGCTGTTTTTT.

The gene calls are TRBV19 and TRBJ2-3, with D possibly matching TRBD2 (6 bases). Germline CDR1 and CDR2: LNHDA and SQIVND (reference sequence). This CDR3 is 15 amino acids long. V lost 3 bases, J lost 1 base, and 11 bases lay in between. The CDR3 here is CASSMRGIGTDTQYF. Written as DNA, the CDR3 is TGTGCCAGTAGTATGCGGGGAATCGGCACAGATACGCAGTATTTT.